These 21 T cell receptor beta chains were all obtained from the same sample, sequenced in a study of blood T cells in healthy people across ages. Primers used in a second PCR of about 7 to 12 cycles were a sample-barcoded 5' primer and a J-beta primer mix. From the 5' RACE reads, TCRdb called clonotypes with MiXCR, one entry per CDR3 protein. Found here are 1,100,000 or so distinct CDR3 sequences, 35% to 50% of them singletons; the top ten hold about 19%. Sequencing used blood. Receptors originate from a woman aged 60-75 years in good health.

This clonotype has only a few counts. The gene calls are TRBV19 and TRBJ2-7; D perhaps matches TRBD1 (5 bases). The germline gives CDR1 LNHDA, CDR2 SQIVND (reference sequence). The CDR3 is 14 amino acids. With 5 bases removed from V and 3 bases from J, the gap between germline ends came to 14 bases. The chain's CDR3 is CASSPSGHLYEQYF. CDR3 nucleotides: TGTGCCAGTAGTCCCTCCGGACACCTCTACGAGCAGTACTTC.

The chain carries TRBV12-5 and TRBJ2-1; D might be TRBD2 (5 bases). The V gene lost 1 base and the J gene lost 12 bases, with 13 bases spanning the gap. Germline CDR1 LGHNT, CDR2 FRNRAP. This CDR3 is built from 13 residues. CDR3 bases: TGTGCTAGTGGTTTGGACCCACTAGGTGGGCAGTTCTTC. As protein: CASGLDPLGGQFF.

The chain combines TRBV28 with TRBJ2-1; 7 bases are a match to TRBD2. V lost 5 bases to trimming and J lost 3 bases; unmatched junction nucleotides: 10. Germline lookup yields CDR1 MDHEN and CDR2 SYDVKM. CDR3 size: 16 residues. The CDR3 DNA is TGTGCCAGCAGTCTCCGTGAAGCGGGGCTCTACAATGAGCAGTTCTTC. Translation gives CASSLREAGLYNEQFF.

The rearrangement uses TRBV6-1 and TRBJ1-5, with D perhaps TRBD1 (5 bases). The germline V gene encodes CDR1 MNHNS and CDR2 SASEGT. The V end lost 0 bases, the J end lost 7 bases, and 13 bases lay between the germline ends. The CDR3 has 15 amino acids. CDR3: CASSEAGGRGQPQHF. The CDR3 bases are TGTGCCAGCAGTGAAGCAGGAGGGCGGGGGCAGCCCCAGCATTTT.

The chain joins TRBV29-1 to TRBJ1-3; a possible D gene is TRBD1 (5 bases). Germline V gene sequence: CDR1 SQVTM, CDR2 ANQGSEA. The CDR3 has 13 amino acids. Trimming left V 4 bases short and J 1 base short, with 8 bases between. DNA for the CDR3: TGCAGCGTTGTTCCAGGGTCTGGAAACACCATATATTTT. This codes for CSVVPGSGNTIYF.

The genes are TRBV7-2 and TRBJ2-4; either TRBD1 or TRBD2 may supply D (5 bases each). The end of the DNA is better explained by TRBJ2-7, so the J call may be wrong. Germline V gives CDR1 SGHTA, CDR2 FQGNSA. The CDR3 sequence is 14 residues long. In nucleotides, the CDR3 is TGTGCCAGCAGCTTAGTGGGGGATTACTACGAGCAGTACTTC. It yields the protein CASSLVGDYYEQYF.

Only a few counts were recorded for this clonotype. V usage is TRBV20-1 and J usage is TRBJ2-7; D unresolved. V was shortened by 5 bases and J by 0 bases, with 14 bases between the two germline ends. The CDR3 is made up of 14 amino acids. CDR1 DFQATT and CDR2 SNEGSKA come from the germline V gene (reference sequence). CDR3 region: CSASRRRTSYEQYF. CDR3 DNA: TGCAGTGCTTCCCGGCGACGGACCTCCTACGAGCAGTACTTC.

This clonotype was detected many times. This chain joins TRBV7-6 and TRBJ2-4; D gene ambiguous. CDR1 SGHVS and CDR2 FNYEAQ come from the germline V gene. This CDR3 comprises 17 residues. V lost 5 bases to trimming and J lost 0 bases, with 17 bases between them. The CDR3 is CASSPWDGDGAKNIQYF. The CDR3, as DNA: TGTGCCAGCAGCCCCTGGGATGGTGACGGAGCCAAAAACATTCAGTACTTC.

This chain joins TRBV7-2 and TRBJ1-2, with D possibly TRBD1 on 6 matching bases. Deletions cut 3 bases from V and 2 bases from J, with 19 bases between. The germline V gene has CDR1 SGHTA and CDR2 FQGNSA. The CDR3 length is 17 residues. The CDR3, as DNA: TGTGCCAGCAGCTTGGGGGCCCCCGGGATGGGGAACTATGGCTACACCTTC. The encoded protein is CASSLGAPGMGNYGYTF.

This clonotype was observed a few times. The CDR3 DNA sequence: TGTGCCAGCAGCCAAGACGGCAGGGGTTCCGAGCAGTACTTC. Encoded protein: CASSQDGRGSEQYF. The chain carries TRBV14 and TRBJ2-7, with D possibly matching TRBD1 (6 bases). Germline V gene data show CDR1 as SGHDN and CDR2 as FVKESK. This CDR3 has 14 amino acids. V was cut by 0 bases and J by 6 bases, with 12 bases left in between. Filled out from reference TRBV14 and TRBJ2-7, the complete variable domain reads EAGVTQFPSHSVIEKGQTVTLRCDPISGHDNLYWYRRVMGKEIKFLLHFVKESKQDESGMPNNRFLAERTGGTYSTLKVQPAELEDSGVYFCASSQDGRGSEQYFGPGTRLTVT.

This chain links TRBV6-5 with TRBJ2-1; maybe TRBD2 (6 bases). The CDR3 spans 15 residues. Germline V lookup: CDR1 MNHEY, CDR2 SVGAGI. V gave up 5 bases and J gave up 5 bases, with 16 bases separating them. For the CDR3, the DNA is TGTGCCAGCAGTCCAGATCTGCGGGGAAACAATGAGCAGTTCTTC. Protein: CASSPDLRGNNEQFF.

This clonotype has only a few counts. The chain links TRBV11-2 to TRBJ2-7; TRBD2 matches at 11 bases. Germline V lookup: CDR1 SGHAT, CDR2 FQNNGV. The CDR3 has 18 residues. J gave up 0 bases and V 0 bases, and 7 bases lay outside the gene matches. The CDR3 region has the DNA TGTGCCAGCAGCTTAGATCTCCCTGGACTAGCGGGCTCCTACGAGCAGTACTTC. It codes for CASSLDLPGLAGSYEQYF.

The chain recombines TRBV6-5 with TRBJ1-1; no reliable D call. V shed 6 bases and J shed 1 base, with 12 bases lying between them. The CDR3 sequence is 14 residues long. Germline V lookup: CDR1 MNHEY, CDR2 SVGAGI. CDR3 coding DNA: TGTGCCAGCAGCCCCACGAGGAGGAACACTGAAGCTTTCTTT. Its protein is CASSPTRRNTEAFF.

CDR3: CASRQEGLPGSKAFF. The DNA for the CDR3 is TGTGCCAGCAGGCAAGAGGGACTCCCGGGAAGTAAAGCTTTCTTT. The chain has TRBV12-3 or TRBV12-4 and TRBJ1-1; the D gene is possibly TRBD1 (5 bases). This CDR3 comprises 15 residues. Trimming removed 6 bases at V and 9 bases at J, with 23 bases between.

CDR3 residues: CASSSSGADTQYF. The CDR3 DNA sequence: TGTGCCAGCAGCTCATCGGGGGCAGATACGCAGTATTTT. V and J are TRBV7-3 and TRBJ2-3; a possible D gene is TRBD2 (6 bases). V was clipped by 4 bases and J by 4 bases, with 9 bases between them. From germline, CDR1 is SGHTA and CDR2 FQGTGA. The CDR3 is 13 residues long.

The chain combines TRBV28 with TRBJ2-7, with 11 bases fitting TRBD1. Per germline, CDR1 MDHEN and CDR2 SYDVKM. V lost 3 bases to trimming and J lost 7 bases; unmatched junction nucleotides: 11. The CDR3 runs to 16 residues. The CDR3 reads CASSLMGTGGESEQYF. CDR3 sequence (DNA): TGTGCCAGCAGTTTGATGGGGACAGGGGGGGAAAGTGAGCAGTACTTC.

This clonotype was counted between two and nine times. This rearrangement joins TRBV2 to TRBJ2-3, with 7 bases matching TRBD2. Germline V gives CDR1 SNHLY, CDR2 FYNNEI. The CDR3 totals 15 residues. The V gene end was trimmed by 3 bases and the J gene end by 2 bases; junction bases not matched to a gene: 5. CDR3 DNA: TGTGCCAGCAGTGAGGCTAGCGGATACACAGATACGCAGTATTTT. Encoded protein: CASSEASGYTDTQYF.

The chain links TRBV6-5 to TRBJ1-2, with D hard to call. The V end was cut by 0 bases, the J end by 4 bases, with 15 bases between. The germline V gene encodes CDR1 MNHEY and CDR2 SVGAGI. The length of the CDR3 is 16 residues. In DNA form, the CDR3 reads TGTGCCAGCAGTTACTCTATGACCGGGCAGTTCTATGGCTACACCTTC. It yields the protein CASSYSMTGQFYGYTF.

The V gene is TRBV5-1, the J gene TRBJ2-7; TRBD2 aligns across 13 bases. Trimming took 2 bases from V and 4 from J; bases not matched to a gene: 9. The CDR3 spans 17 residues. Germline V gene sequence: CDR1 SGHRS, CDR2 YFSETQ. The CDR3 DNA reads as TGCGCCAGCAGCTTCTGGACTAGCGGGGGAGCCCCATACGAGCAGTACTTC. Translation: CASSFWTSGGAPYEQYF.

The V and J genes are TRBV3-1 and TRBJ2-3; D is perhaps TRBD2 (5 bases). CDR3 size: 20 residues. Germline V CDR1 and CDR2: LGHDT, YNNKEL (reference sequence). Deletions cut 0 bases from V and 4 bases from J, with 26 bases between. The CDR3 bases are TGTGCCAGCAGCCAAGATCTGGCGGATGTCCGGGAAGAAGTTGCAGATACGCAGTATTTT. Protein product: CASSQDLADVREEVADTQYF.

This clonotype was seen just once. DNA of the CDR3: TGCAGTGCTAGAGCCCGACTAGCGGGAGGGCCGAACGCCAAAAACATTCAGTACTTC. Protein sequence: CSARARLAGGPNAKNIQYF. This chain links TRBV20-1 with TRBJ2-4; 14 bases fit TRBD2. J gave up 1 base and V 1 base, and 9 bases lay outside the gene matches. This CDR3 contains 19 residues. Germline CDR1 is DFQATT and CDR2 is SNEGSKA (reference sequence).